What follows are 17 T cell receptor beta chains derived from one specimen sequenced in a study of T cell responses to AZD1222 COVID-19 vaccine. Assay: immunoSEQ multiplex PCR; the TCRdb copy retains only in-frame clones and omits some. The sample holds 150,000 to 160,000 clones, 70% to 90% seen once. The sample consisted of peripheral blood, taken after recovery from COVID-19. The receptor source for this set is an adult who had recovered from COVID-19.

V usage is TRBV3-1 (or the pseudogene TRBV3-2) and J usage is TRBJ2-7, with D perhaps TRBD2 (6 bases). The CDR3 covers 17 residues. V was trimmed by 4 bases and J by 0 bases, leaving 19 bases between them. Per germline, CDR1 LGHDT and CDR2 YNNKEL (reference sequence). As DNA, the CDR3 is TGTGCCAGCAGCCCCGGTAGAGGCCGGGAGAGCTCCTACGAGCAGTACTTC. It translates to CASSPGRGRESSYEQYF.

The chain employs TRBV2 and TRBJ2-5; 10 bases align to TRBD1. The CDR3 sequence is 15 residues long. The germline gives CDR1 SNHLY, CDR2 FYNNEI. V shed 2 bases and J 5 bases; nucleotides not matched to a gene: 5. The CDR3 bases are TGTGCCAGCAGTGAAAGACAGGGGGCGAGGGAGACCCAGTACTTC. Its translation is CASSERQGARETQYF.

The CDR3 loop reads CASSEQFSGRDNEQFF. Here the CDR3 DNA reads TGCGCCAGCAGTGAGCAATTTAGCGGGAGGGACAATGAGCAGTTCTTC. The rearrangement links TRBV10-1 to TRBJ2-1; 11 positions match TRBD2. CDR1 is WNHNN, CDR2 SYGVQD, per germline (reference sequence). The trim removed 2 bases at V and 5 bases at J, leaving 5 bases unmatched. The CDR3 sequence is 16 residues long.

This chain connects TRBV5-1 to TRBJ2-5; 9 nucleotides line up with TRBD2. Germline lookup yields CDR1 SGHRS and CDR2 YFSETQ. Trimming took 4 bases from V and 4 from J; bases not matched to a gene: 8. This CDR3 comprises 15 residues. This CDR3 is CASSLPSSGAETQYF. CDR3 bases: TGCGCCAGCAGCCTCCCTTCTAGCGGGGCAGAGACCCAGTACTTC. Supplemented by reference TRBV5-1 and TRBJ2-5, the full variable domain reads KAGVTQTPRYLIKTRGQQVTLSCSPISGHRSVSWYQQTPGQGLQFLFEYFSETQRNKGNFPGRFSGRQFSNSRSEMNVSTLELGDSALYLCASSLPSSGAETQYFGPGTRLLVL.

CDR3 bases: TGCAGCGTTGAAGTGACAGGGAATTATGGCTACACCTTC. Amino acids: CSVEVTGNYGYTF. The chain combines TRBV29-1 with TRBJ1-2; 7 bases fit TRBD1. CDR3 length: 13 amino acids. Germline-derived CDR1 and CDR2 are SQVTM and ANQGSEA. V trimming: 1 base; J trimming: 5 bases; junction bases outside the gene matches: 4.

Here the CDR3 reads CASSLGNRVETQYF. CDR3 DNA: TGTGCCAGCAGCTTAGGCAACAGGGTTGAGACCCAGTACTTC. V is TRBV11-2 and J is TRBJ2-5; perhaps TRBD1 as D (6 bases). The germline CDR1 and CDR2 sequences are SGHAT and FQNNGV. The CDR3 runs to 14 residues. V gave up 1 base and J gave up 5 bases, with 11 bases separating them.

The gene calls are TRBV3-1 (or the pseudogene TRBV3-2) and TRBJ2-1, with 8 bases aligning to TRBD2. J was trimmed by 5 bases and V by 4 bases; bases with no gene match: 7. The CDR3 runs 15 residues. CDR1 is LGHDT and CDR2 is YNNKEL in the germline V gene (reference sequence). CDR3 loop: CASSPGTRINNEQFF. CDR3 nucleotide sequence: TGTGCCAGCAGCCCCGGGACTAGGATCAACAATGAGCAGTTCTTC.

V usage is TRBV5-1 and J usage is TRBJ1-2; TRBD1 matches at 7 bases. CDR1 and CDR2 (germline): SGHRS, YFSETQ. Trimming at V came to 8 bases and at J to 2 bases, leaving 6 bases not matched to a gene. CDR3 size: 13 residues. CDR3 sequence reads: CASRQGGNYGYTF. The CDR3 DNA sequence: TGCGCCAGTAGACAGGGAGGAAACTATGGCTACACCTTC.

This clone has just one count. This chain uses TRBV15 with TRBJ1-6, with D possibly being TRBD1 (5 bases). Trimming cost V 0 bases and J 10 bases, with 13 bases left between them. This CDR3 comprises 15 residues. Germline V CDR1 and CDR2: LNHNV, YYDKDF (reference sequence). The DNA for the CDR3 is TGTGCCACCAGCAGAGATGGGGGAACCGGCTCACCCCTCCACTTT. Amino acid sequence: CATSRDGGTGSPLHF.

The chain couples TRBV6-1 to TRBJ2-5, with 11 bases that match TRBD2. Trimming cost V 3 bases and J 5 bases; bases outside gene matches: 5. The germline V gene has CDR1 MNHNS and CDR2 SASEGT. This CDR3 contains 15 residues. CDR3 coding DNA: TGTGCCAGCAGTGATTTAGCGGGGGGGAAGGAGACCCAGTACTTC. Translated: CASSDLAGGKETQYF.

This clone occurred a few times. The J gene is TRBJ1-2, the V gene TRBV7-9, with D perhaps TRBD1 (5 bases). The length of the CDR3 is 12 residues. Per the germline V gene, CDR1 is SEHNR and CDR2 is FQNEAQ (reference sequence). V was clipped by 7 bases and J by 3 bases, with 9 bases between them. The CDR3 reads CASKGEDYGYTF. CDR3 bases: TGTGCCAGCAAAGGGGAGGACTATGGCTACACCTTC.

This clone was picked up one time. The chain links TRBV4-1 to TRBJ2-1, with 14 bases that match TRBD2. The CDR3 runs to 19 residues. V shed 8 bases, J shed 2 bases, and the junction held 14 bases outside the gene matches. CDR1 is MGHRA, CDR2 YSYEKL, per germline. The DNA of the CDR3 is TGCGCCAGCCGCCCTGGTTCAGGACTAGCGGGAGGTACCTACAATGAGCAGTTCTTC. It specifies CASRPGSGLAGGTYNEQFF.

CDR3 in DNA: TGTGCCAGCAGCCTGGTAGGGGAGGGTGCTAATGAGCAGTTCTTC. Translating it yields CASSLVGEGANEQFF. The chain couples TRBV4-2 to TRBJ2-1; TRBD2 aligns across 7 bases. The germline CDR1 and CDR2 sequences are LGHNA and YNFKEQ. CDR3 size: 15 residues. Unmatched junction bases numbered 10, after V lost 4 bases and J lost 7 bases.

The rearrangement joins TRBV4-3 to TRBJ1-1, with unresolved D. The germline gives CDR1 LGHNA, CDR2 YSLEER. This CDR3 has 14 amino acids. V lost 0 bases to trimming and J lost 8 bases, with 13 bases between them. CDR3 residues: CASSQEAGIREAFF. CDR3 nucleotide sequence: TGCGCCAGCAGCCAAGAAGCAGGAATTAGGGAAGCTTTCTTT.

The chain couples TRBV28 to TRBJ1-1; D gene unclear. Germline CDR1 is MDHEN and CDR2 is SYDVKM. With 4 bases removed from V and 8 bases from J, the gap between germline ends came to 14 bases. The CDR3 covers 13 residues. The CDR3 reads CASSSPAPLEAFF. CDR3 DNA: TGTGCCAGCAGTTCCCCCGCACCGCTGGAAGCTTTCTTT.

V is TRBV7-3 and J is TRBJ2-1; D tentatively fits TRBD1 or TRBD2 (5 bases each). The V gene's germline CDR1 is SGHTA and CDR2 FQGTGA. The CDR3 loop spans 13 amino acids. With 10 bases removed from V and 4 bases from J, the gap between germline ends came to 14 bases. The CDR3 coding sequence is TGTGCCACCAGGGACGTGGGATACAATGAGCAGTTCTTC. This encodes CATRDVGYNEQFF.

The chain carries TRBV5-4 and TRBJ1-1, with D perhaps TRBD1 (5 bases). Per germline, CDR1 SGHNT and CDR2 YYREEE (reference sequence). This CDR3 region has 15 residues. V was trimmed by 5 bases and J by 1 base, leaving 15 bases between them. CDR3 protein: CASSLRGSKNTEAFF. In nucleotides, the CDR3 is TGTGCCAGCAGTTTAAGGGGCAGCAAGAACACTGAAGCTTTCTTT.